The clone carrying this T cell receptor (beta chain) was recorded once. The sample holds other DNA sequences that translate to the same CDR3. TCRdb's copy holds only in-frame clones and misses some; the assay was immunoSEQ multiplex PCR. The sample records about 180,000 clones, more than 75% being singletons. This entry is derived from a study of cytomegalovirus exposure and HLA in healthy donors. Germline CDR1 and CDR2: SGHRS and YFSETQ. The V and J ends lost 1 base and 3 bases, in that order; junction bases with no gene match: 0. This CDR3 spans 14 amino acids. Source material: PBMCs. V usage is TRBV5-1 and J usage is TRBJ2-1; TRBD1 aligns across 8 bases. The receptor was derived from a woman aged 25 to 39 in good health and CMV-seronegative. The CDR3 DNA follows: TGCGCCAGCAGCTTGACAGGGGGCTACAATGAGCAGTTCTTC. Translation gives CASSLTGGYNEQFF.